Each of the 12 T cell receptor beta chains below was sequenced from the same sample in a study of somatic mutations in cytotoxic T cells in rheumatoid arthritis. This table comes from immunoSEQ multiplex PCR, and its TCRdb copy is limited to in-frame clones, with some not included. The data show roughly 20,000 clones, with 85% to 90% seen just once and more than 14% held by the top ten. What was sequenced was CD8+ T cells sorted from blood. Every receptor here comes from a man in his forties in good health.

V is TRBV11-2 and J is TRBJ1-1, with D uncertain. The V end lost 5 bases, the J end lost 5 bases, and 18 bases lay between the germline ends. The CDR3 consists of 15 residues. CDR1 and CDR2 from the germline V gene are SGHAT and FQNNGV. The CDR3 reads CASSKRRYEGTEAFF. As DNA, the CDR3 is TGTGCCAGCAGCAAAAGGAGGTACGAGGGAACTGAAGCTTTCTTT.

This chain links TRBV27 with TRBJ2-1; D possibly matches TRBD1 or TRBD2 (5 bases each). V shed 3 bases and J shed 6 bases, with 15 bases lying between them. Germline CDR1 reads MNHEY; CDR2 reads SMNVEV (reference sequence). The CDR3 contains 15 residues. This CDR3 reads CASSFFSGGGNEQFF. DNA of the CDR3: TGTGCCAGCAGTTTCTTCAGCGGTGGGGGCAATGAGCAGTTCTTC.

A single count supports this clone. This chain joins TRBV27 and TRBJ2-2, with D maybe TRBD1 (6 bases). V was cut by 0 bases and J by 4 bases, with 12 bases left in between. The CDR3 loop spans 16 amino acids. Germline V gene data show CDR1 as MNHEY and CDR2 as SMNVEV (reference sequence). CDR3 nucleotides: TGTGCCAGCAGTTTATCGAGGGGGTCTTTCACCGGGGAGCTGTTTTTT. Translation: CASSLSRGSFTGELFF.

This chain joins TRBV7-9 and TRBJ2-1; TRBD2 matches at 10 bases. The CDR3 consists of 15 residues. Losses at the gene ends were 5 bases for V and 9 bases for J; bases not matched to a gene: 10. The V gene's germline CDR1 is SEHNR and CDR2 FQNEAQ (reference sequence). CDR3 DNA: TGTGCCAGCAGCGAACTAGCGGGAAACCTCTTTGAGCAGTTCTTC. Translating it yields CASSELAGNLFEQFF.

The J gene is TRBJ2-5, the V gene TRBV7-9; D is possibly TRBD1 (6 bases). From germline, CDR1 is SEHNR and CDR2 FQNEAQ (reference sequence). This CDR3 contains 14 residues. V lost 4 bases and J lost 5, with 14 bases in between. CDR3 sequence reads: CASSSLDSLETQYF. DNA of the CDR3: TGTGCCAGCAGCTCGCTGGACAGTTTGGAGACCCAGTACTTC.

This rearrangement joins TRBV11-2 to TRBJ1-2, with D perhaps matching TRBD1 (6 bases). V lost 1 base, J lost 2 bases, and 11 bases lay in between. The CDR3 is 15 amino acids. The germline CDR1 and CDR2 sequences are SGHAT and FQNNGV. As DNA, the CDR3 is TGTGCCAGCAGCTTAGGGGACACCATAAACTATGGCTACACCTTC. Translating it yields CASSLGDTINYGYTF.

The chain joins TRBV7-2 to TRBJ2-1; D is uncertain. This CDR3 has 13 amino acids. Trimming pared 5 bases from V and 8 bases from J, leaving 13 bases between. Per germline, CDR1 SGHTA and CDR2 FQGNSA. The DNA of the CDR3 is TGTGCCAGCAGCGGAAGCCCCAAGGATGAGCAGTTCTTC. This translates into CASSGSPKDEQFF.

This clone was observed once. The rearrangement links TRBV7-8 to TRBJ1-1; D remains ambiguous. CDR3 length: 17 residues. Trimming stripped 1 base from V and 1 base from J, with 16 bases between. CDR1 is SGHVS, CDR2 FQNEAQ, per germline. The CDR3 is CASSLGVIRPENTEAFF. The CDR3 region has the DNA TGTGCCAGCAGCTTAGGGGTTATCAGGCCTGAGAACACTGAAGCTTTCTTT.

V gene TRBV27 combines with J gene TRBJ1-5; D gene ambiguous. Germline V lookup: CDR1 MNHEY, CDR2 SMNVEV (reference sequence). CDR3 length: 13 residues. V lost 4 bases and J 1 base, leaving 5 bases between the germline ends. CDR3 sequence: CASSSGSNQPQHF. The CDR3 DNA follows: TGTGCCAGCAGTTCCGGGAGCAATCAGCCCCAGCATTTT.

V gene TRBV5-4 combines with J gene TRBJ1-2; D is undetermined. V dropped 0 bases and J dropped 4 bases, with 10 bases sitting between them. Germline loops: CDR1 SGHNT, CDR2 YYREEE (reference sequence). The CDR3 covers 14 residues. The CDR3 loop reads CASSLVPEGYGYTF. The DNA of the CDR3 is TGTGCCAGCAGCTTGGTGCCGGAGGGCTATGGCTACACCTTC.

The gene calls are TRBV9 and TRBJ1-4; 9 bases are shared with TRBD1. V was pared by 4 bases and J by 6 bases, with 7 bases of the junction left unmatched. The germline gives CDR1 SGDLS, CDR2 YYNGEE. This CDR3 has 15 residues. The CDR3 nucleotides read TGTGCCAGCAGCCTCACGGGACAGGGCCATGAAAAACTGTTTTTT. Amino acid sequence: CASSLTGQGHEKLFF.

This clone was observed a few times. The chain combines TRBV28 with TRBJ2-7; possibly TRBD2 for D (5 bases). Germline V gives CDR1 MDHEN, CDR2 SYDVKM. This CDR3 comprises 14 residues. Trimming left V 6 bases short and J 2 bases short, with 14 bases between. CDR3 coding DNA: TGTGCCAGCAGGCCCACCGGGATCACCTACGAGCAGTACTTC. Its translation is CASRPTGITYEQYF.